One sample yielded the 9 T cell receptor beta chains listed below, sequenced in a study of shared clonotypes between healthy human individuals. The data were produced by immunoSEQ multiplex PCR, yet TCRdb's version contains in-frame clones alone and is incomplete. The data hold about 670,000 clones, with approximately 79% observed a single time. Sequencing was carried out using memory CD4+ T cells sorted from blood. Indicated subset: CD45RA-negative fraction. The receptors stem from a woman in her 30s in good health.

The sample holds a few counts of this clone. The chain is built from TRBV25-1 and TRBJ1-1, with D tentatively TRBD1 (5 bases). CDR1 MGHDK and CDR2 SYGVNS come from the germline V gene. Trimming removed 6 bases from V and 4 bases from J, with 18 bases in between. There are 15 residues in the CDR3. DNA of the CDR3: TGTGCCAGCAGGCAGGACGGATCTGGGGGCACTGAAGCTTTCTTT. Its translation: CASRQDGSGGTEAFF.

DNA for the CDR3: TGTGCCAGCAGCTTGGGTCTCAATCAGCCCCAGCATTTT. It is translated as CASSLGLNQPQHF. The J gene is TRBJ1-5, the V gene TRBV5-6; D is undetermined. V was clipped by 0 bases and J by 3 bases, with 4 bases between them. The CDR3 consists of 13 residues. Per germline, CDR1 SGHDT and CDR2 YYEEEE.

The rearrangement joins TRBV19 to TRBJ1-2, with a tentative D call TRBD1 (5 bases). The CDR3 is 15 residues long. Trimming shortened V by 4 bases and J by 2 bases, and 14 bases separated the two germline ends. Germline values: CDR1 LNHDA, CDR2 SQIVND (reference sequence). This CDR3 reads CASSNPGPPNYGYTF. The CDR3 DNA is TGTGCCAGTAGTAATCCGGGACCGCCGAACTATGGCTACACCTTC.

With regard to this clone: A read error is likely here: a far larger clone is one base away. The same CDR3 arises from other DNA sequences in this sample as well. The V call is TRBV6-1, the J call TRBJ2-7; the match to TRBD2 covers 12 bases. CDR1 and CDR2 (germline): MNHNS, SASEGT. The CDR3 runs to 17 residues. The CDR3 bases are TGTGCCAGTAGTGAAGCCCTAGCGGGAGGGCCCTCCTACGAGCAGTACTTC. Its protein product is CASSEALAGGPSYEQYF.

The chain carries TRBV10-3 and TRBJ1-3; D is undetermined. V was clipped by 5 bases and J by 4 bases, with 18 bases between them. The CDR3 consists of 16 residues. The germline V gene has CDR1 ENHRY and CDR2 SYGVKD. CDR3 nucleotides: TGTGCCATCAGTTCCATCCAAGAAGCTGGAGGAAACACCATATATTTT. It is translated as CAISSIQEAGGNTIYF.

The chain carries TRBV5-6 and TRBJ1-1; the D is unclear. Per the germline V gene, CDR1 is SGHDT and CDR2 is YYEEEE. Trimming stripped 0 bases from V and 8 bases from J, with 11 bases between. This CDR3 spans 13 amino acids. This CDR3 reads CASSLAREGEAFF. In nucleotides, the CDR3 is TGTGCCAGCAGCTTGGCCCGCGAGGGAGAAGCTTTCTTT.

The chain has TRBV28 and TRBJ1-1, with 8 positions matching TRBD1. Germline-derived CDR1 and CDR2 are MDHEN and SYDVKM. The CDR3 spans 15 residues. V dropped 5 bases and J dropped 4; count of bases not matched to a gene: 9. The CDR3 sequence: CASSPQGAYGTEAFF. CDR3 in DNA: TGTGCCAGCAGTCCTCAGGGGGCATACGGCACTGAAGCTTTCTTT.

The chain is built from TRBV27 and TRBJ2-1; 10 bases map to TRBD1. Trimming took 5 bases from V and 1 from J; bases not matched to a gene: 14. The CDR3 is 19 residues long. The V gene's germline CDR1 is MNHEY and CDR2 SMNVEV (reference sequence). CDR3 nucleotides: TGTGCCAGCAGTGGGACCGGGACAGGGGTGTTTAGGTCCTACAATGAGCAGTTCTTC. This sequence encodes CASSGTGTGVFRSYNEQFF.

The chain joins TRBV7-3 to TRBJ2-3; 9 bases fit TRBD2. The CDR3 sequence is 16 residues long. Per the germline V gene, CDR1 is SGHTA and CDR2 is FQGTGA. V lost 4 bases to trimming and J lost 2 bases; unmatched junction nucleotides: 7. CDR3 protein: CASSSGTSQFTDTQYF. The CDR3 DNA reads TGTGCCAGCAGCTCAGGGACTAGCCAATTCACAGATACGCAGTATTTT. Full variable domain (outside the CDR3, taken from reference TRBV7-3 and TRBJ2-3): GAGVSQTPSNKVTEKGKYVELRCDPISGHTALYWYRQSLGQGPEFLIYFQGTGAADDSGLPNDRFFAVRPEGSVSTLKIQRTERGDSAVYLCASSSGTSQFTDTQYFGPGTRLTVL.